The TCR beta chain described here comes from a study of T cell responses to AZD1222 COVID-19 vaccine. General observations from the study: Spike was spanned by vaccine-associated CD4 TCRs, which were dominant at 160-218 and 743-854.

Turning to this clone: Antigen specificity is unknown.

Method: immunoSEQ multiplex PCR; TCRdb's copy keeps in-frame clones and lacks some. This table has 140,000 to 150,000 clones, about 90% appearing once. CDR1 is MNHNY, CDR2 SVGAGI, per germline (reference sequence). The V gene lost 2 bases and the J gene lost 7 bases, with 12 bases spanning the gap. The CDR3 sequence is 14 residues long. The receptor comes from an adult in good health. The chain joins TRBV6-6 to TRBJ1-5, with no clear D. The specimen comprised peripheral blood, sampled on day 0 of MenACWY control vaccination. The DNA for the CDR3 is TGTGCCAGCAGTTACGGCGGAAGAGGGCAGCCCCAGCATTTT. It specifies CASSYGGRGQPQHF.